This T cell receptor (beta chain) is drawn from a study of T cell responses to AZD1222 COVID-19 vaccine. The study's findings and limits: A rise in Spike-specific TCR breadth and depth followed two AZD1222 doses. The donors showed a predominance of white British ancestry and of females, with possible underestimation of clonal diversity. At study baseline, merely a handful of AZD1222 recipients were seropositive.

CDR3 size: 14 residues. V was trimmed by 3 bases and J by 3 bases, leaving 8 bases between them. CDR1 is LNHDA, CDR2 SQIVND, per germline (reference sequence). The data were produced by immunoSEQ multiplex PCR, yet TCRdb's version contains in-frame clones alone and is incomplete. The top ten clones hold roughly 3.2% of a sample with 95,000 to 120,000 clones, approximately 90% of them seen once. Notes on this clone: The antigen is not known.

This sequence originates from an adult in good health. The sample consisted of peripheral blood, taken on day 0 of MenACWY control vaccination. The gene calls are TRBV19 and TRBJ2-2; D is uncertain. The CDR3 reads CASSILRDTGELFF. The CDR3 DNA is TGTGCCAGTAGTATTCTACGGGACACCGGGGAGCTGTTTTTT.